This T cell receptor (beta chain) was obtained from a study of blood T cell repertoires in COVID-19. Study-wide context: From T cells, B-cell-depleted T cells, or PBMCs came the material, which was cDNA or gDNA.

In the study's own analysis: Reference gene primer amplification gave nucleated cell count estimates. The data were produced by immunoSEQ multiplex PCR, yet TCRdb's version contains in-frame clones alone and is incomplete. For V, J and clone size, that table is used; D and trimming come from the DNA. The data show roughly 200,000 clones, over 75% seen once. Germline V gives CDR1 SGHRS, CDR2 YFSETQ. The CDR3 is 13 residues long. After removal of 4 bases from V and 5 bases from J, the junction contained 5 bases not matched to a gene. Source material: peripheral blood. This clonotype originated in a man between 65 and 80 years old with active or convalescent COVID-19. This chain links TRBV5-1 with TRBJ2-7; 8 bases are a match to TRBD1. CDR3 sequence: CASSPGQVDEQYF. The CDR3 DNA reads as TGCGCCAGCAGCCCGGGACAGGTCGACGAGCAGTACTTC. Looking up the rest from reference TRBV5-1 and TRBJ2-7 gives the full variable domain: KAGVTQTPRYLIKTRGQQVTLSCSPISGHRSVSWYQQTPGQGLQFLFEYFSETQRNKGNFPGRFSGRQFSNSRSEMNVSTLELGDSALYLCASSPGQVDEQYFGPGTRLTVT.